This passage covers 15 T cell receptor beta chains from one sample sequenced in a study of response to subunit inactivated influenza vaccine (dated by TCRdb to the late 2010s). To prepare the library, RT-PCR was applied. This sample was sequenced with an Illumina HiSeq 2500. In-frame beta chains were kept once TCRdb had trimmed the public reads at Q25 with fastp and called clones with MiXCR. A single entry per CDR3 protein holds the most common genes and DNA from its merged rows. Across this sample there are under 950,000 distinct CDR3 sequences, with 21% seen only once. About 10% of the sample is taken by the ten largest. The sample was PBMCs from blood, taken roughly 5 days after vaccination. The receptors stem from a man in his fifties or sixties who received an inactivated influenza vaccine. Donor details come from another sample of the same person, matched by shared clones.

The chain joins TRBV12-3 or TRBV12-4 to TRBJ2-7; 7 bases agree with TRBD1. With 6 bases clipped from V and 2 bases from J, the junction kept 10 bases outside the gene matches. CDR3 length: 15 residues. The CDR3 DNA follows: TGTGCCAGCAGCGTTGACAGGGCGAGAGCCTACGAGCAGTACTTC. Protein: CASSVDRARAYEQYF.

This clonotype was detected a few times. CDR3 region: CASSLGGGDTYEQYF. CDR3 DNA sequence: TGCGCCAGCAGCTTGGGAGGCGGGGATACCTACGAGCAGTACTTC. This chain connects TRBV5-1 to TRBJ2-7, with D possibly matching TRBD2 (6 bases). The germline gives CDR1 SGHRS, CDR2 YFSETQ. The CDR3 runs 15 residues. V was clipped by 0 bases and J by 2 bases, with 12 bases between them.

This rearrangement joins TRBV18 to TRBJ2-5; 14 bases map to TRBD2. CDR3 length: 17 residues. The germline gives CDR1 KGHSH, CDR2 LQKENI. Trimming at V came to 3 bases and at J to 7 bases, leaving 10 bases not matched to a gene. The CDR3 spells CASSPWTSGGTTGTQYF. In DNA, the CDR3 is TGTGCCAGCTCACCCTGGACTAGCGGGGGGACCACCGGGACCCAGTACTTC.

This chain links TRBV5-1 with TRBJ2-7; 10 bases match TRBD1. This CDR3 region has 13 residues. The V gene's germline CDR1 is SGHRS and CDR2 YFSETQ. Trimming removed 5 bases from V and 6 bases from J; junction bases left unmatched: 5. The CDR3 sequence: CASRRDRGGEQYF. For the CDR3, the DNA is TGCGCCAGCAGACGGGACAGGGGTGGCGAGCAGTACTTC.

The chain employs TRBV6-2 or TRBV6-3 and TRBJ2-1; weak D call: TRBD1 (6 bases). The germline V gene has CDR1 MNHEY and CDR2 SVGEGT. The CDR3 contains 11 residues. Trimming took 2 bases from V and 12 from J, leaving 8 bases between them. CDR3 residues: CASSYDRTQFF. The CDR3 DNA follows: TGTGCCAGCAGTTACGACAGGACGCAGTTCTTC.

V gene TRBV10-3 combines with J gene TRBJ1-4; TRBD1 might be the D (5 bases). The CDR3 extends over 17 amino acids. Between the trimmed V and J ends, which lost 2 bases and 7 bases, there was a span of 20 bases. The germline gives CDR1 ENHRY, CDR2 SYGVKD. The DNA of the CDR3 is TGTGCCATCAGTGAGGATGTTGCCGGGACGAGGCCTGAAAAACTGTTTTTT. As protein: CAISEDVAGTRPEKLFF.

The J gene is TRBJ2-3, the V gene TRBV12-3 or TRBV12-4, with D possibly being TRBD2 (6 bases). The CDR3 sequence is 17 residues long. The ends were cut back, 5 bases at V and 3 bases at J, with 21 bases in the middle. The CDR3 nucleotides are TGTGCCAGCAGTAAAGAGCTAGCGTCAGATGTTACAGATACGCAGTATTTT. It translates to CASSKELASDVTDTQYF.

This clonotype was picked up a small number of times. The rearrangement joins TRBV12-3 or TRBV12-4 to TRBJ1-2; 7 bases agree with TRBD1. This CDR3 is built from 17 residues. V lost 4 bases and J lost 4; bases outside the gene matches: 15. CDR3 DNA: TGTGCCAGCAGTTACTACCCCACCGGGACAGCCCTCTATGGCTACACCTTC. This sequence encodes CASSYYPTGTALYGYTF.

The chain recombines TRBV15 with TRBJ1-5, with 9 bases matching TRBD1. The J segment lost 0 bases and the V segment lost 0 bases, leaving 6 bases of the junction unmatched. The CDR3 spans 18 residues. In germline, CDR1 is LNHNV, CDR2 YYDKDF (reference sequence). The CDR3 DNA reads as TGTGCCACCAGCAGAGATGTGGGACAGGGATATAGCAATCAGCCCCAGCATTTT. It is translated as CATSRDVGQGYSNQPQHF.

This clonotype was seen a handful of times. The genes are TRBV6-4 and TRBJ2-7; no clear D. V lost 7 bases and J 0 bases, leaving 10 bases between the germline ends. Germline-derived CDR1 and CDR2 are MRHNA and SNTAGT. The CDR3 contains 13 residues. CDR3 residues: CASMEETSYEQYF. The CDR3 DNA reads as TGTGCCAGCATGGAAGAAACCTCCTACGAGCAGTACTTC.

The sample holds many counts of this clonotype. CDR3 sequence reads: CATSRDSLDEQYF. CDR3 sequence (DNA): TGTGCCACCAGCAGGGACAGCCTAGACGAGCAGTACTTC. The gene calls are TRBV24-1 and TRBJ2-7, with 7 bases lining up with TRBD1. Germline loops: CDR1 KGHDR, CDR2 SFDVKD. Trimming removed 7 bases from V and 5 bases from J; junction bases left unmatched: 7. CDR3 length: 13 residues.

The rearrangement joins TRBV12-3 or TRBV12-4 to TRBJ2-3, with 7 bases aligning to TRBD2. The length of the CDR3 is 16 residues. V lost 6 bases to trimming and J lost 1 base; unmatched junction nucleotides: 10. CDR3 region: CASRDGLVPGTDTQYF. The CDR3 DNA sequence: TGTGCCAGCAGGGACGGACTAGTACCAGGCACAGATACGCAGTATTTT.

This clonotype appeared a few times. The V and J genes are TRBV12-3 or TRBV12-4 and TRBJ2-2; TRBD2 aligns across 8 bases. J was trimmed by 4 bases and V by 8 bases; bases with no gene match: 15. The CDR3 runs to 17 residues. CDR3 loop: CASGSLAGGSGTGELFF. DNA for the CDR3: TGTGCCAGCGGGAGTTTGGCGGGGGGCTCGGGCACCGGGGAGCTGTTTTTT.

J is TRBJ2-7 and V is TRBV7-2; TRBD1 is a possible D gene (5 bases). Per the germline V gene, CDR1 is SGHTA and CDR2 is FQGNSA. CDR3 length: 13 amino acids. Trimming took 8 bases from V and 3 from J, leaving 14 bases between them. Here the CDR3 DNA reads TGTGCCAGCGGCAGGGATCCGAACTACGAGCAGTACTTC. This encodes CASGRDPNYEQYF.

As for this clonotype: The junction departs from the called germline gene at one end, perhaps through a read error. This chain connects TRBV29-1 to TRBJ2-7, with 10 bases fitting TRBD1. The CDR3 length is 12 residues. Germline lookup yields CDR1 SQVTM and CDR2 ANQGSEA. The CDR3 spells CSGGQGTYKQYF. CDR3 bases: TGCAGCGGGGGACAGGGGACCTACAAGCAGTACTTC.